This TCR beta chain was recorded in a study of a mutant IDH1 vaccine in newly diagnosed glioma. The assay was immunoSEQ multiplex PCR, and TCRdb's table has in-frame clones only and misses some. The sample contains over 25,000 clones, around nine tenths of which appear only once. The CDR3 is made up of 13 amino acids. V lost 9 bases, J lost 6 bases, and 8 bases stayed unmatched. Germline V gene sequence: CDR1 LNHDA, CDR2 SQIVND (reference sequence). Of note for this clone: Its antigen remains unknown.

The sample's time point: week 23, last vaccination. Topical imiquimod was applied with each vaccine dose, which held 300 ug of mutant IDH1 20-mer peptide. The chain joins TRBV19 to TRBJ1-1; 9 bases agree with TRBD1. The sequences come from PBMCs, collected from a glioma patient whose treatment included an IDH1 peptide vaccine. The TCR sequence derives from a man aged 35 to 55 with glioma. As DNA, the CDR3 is TGTGCCAGCCGGACAGGGGAAGGGGCTGAAGCTTTCTTT. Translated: CASRTGEGAEAFF.